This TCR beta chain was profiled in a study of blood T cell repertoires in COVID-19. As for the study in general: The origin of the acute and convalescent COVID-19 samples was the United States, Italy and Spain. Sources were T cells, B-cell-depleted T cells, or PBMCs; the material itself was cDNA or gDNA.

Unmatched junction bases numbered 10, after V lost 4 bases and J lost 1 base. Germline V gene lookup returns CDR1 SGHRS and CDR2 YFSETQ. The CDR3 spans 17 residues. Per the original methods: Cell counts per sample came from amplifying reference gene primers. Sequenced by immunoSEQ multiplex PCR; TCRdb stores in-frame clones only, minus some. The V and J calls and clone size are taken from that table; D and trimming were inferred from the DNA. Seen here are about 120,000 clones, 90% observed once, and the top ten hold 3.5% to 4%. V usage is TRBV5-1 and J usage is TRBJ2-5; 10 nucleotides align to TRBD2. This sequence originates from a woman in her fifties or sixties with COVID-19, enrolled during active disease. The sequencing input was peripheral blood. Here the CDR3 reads CASSLWLAGGSQETQYF. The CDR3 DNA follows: TGCGCCAGCAGCCTTTGGTTAGCGGGGGGAAGCCAAGAGACCCAGTACTTC.